The rows below give T cell receptor beta chains drawn from one sample of a study of vaccination effects on CD4 cells after COVID-19. The data were produced by immunoSEQ multiplex PCR, yet TCRdb's version contains in-frame clones alone and is incomplete. The data hold around 63,000 clones, with approximately 75% observed a single time. The antigens for these receptors are not known. The sample was CD4+ T cells from PBMCs cultured with HCoV-OC43 spike peptides, taken before COVID-19 vaccination. All receptors derive from a human donor who received a COVID-19 vaccine. CDR3s include the opening cysteine and the closing phenylalanine or tryptophan. A D gene is named only where the DNA matches it firmly. Clone size, where shown, is once, few, many, or a class for clones that have expanded.

TGTGCCAGCAGCTTGGGACTGACCGGGGGTCAGCCCCAGCATTTT	CASSLGLTGGQPQHF	TRBV5-8	TRBJ1-5	-	-
TGTGCCAGCAGCTTAAGAGGGGACAGCGGGACTGAAGCTTTCTTT	CASSLRGDSGTEAFF	TRBV5-4	TRBJ1-1	TRBD1	few
TGTGCCAGCAGCTTACAAGGGCCTATGAACACTGAAGCTTTCTTT	CASSLQGPMNTEAFF	TRBV7-2	TRBJ1-1	-	-
TGTGCCAGTAGTATACGAGGGCTGCACACAGATACGCAGTATTTT	CASSIRGLHTDTQYF	TRBV19	TRBJ2-3	-	-
TGTGCCAGCAGACTACCAACAGGGGGCGCGAGAGCTTTCTTT	CASRLPTGGARAFF	TRBV28	TRBJ1-1	TRBD1	-
TGTGCCAGTAGTATCCGACAGGCAAACACTGAAGCTTTCTTT	CASSIRQANTEAFF	TRBV19	TRBJ1-1	-	-
TGTGCCAGCAGTAGCGGGGGGGCCACTAATGAGCAGTTCTTC	CASSSGGATNEQFF	TRBV4-2	TRBJ2-1	TRBD2	-
TGCGCCAGCAGCCAAGATATATCACTTAATAATTCACCCCTCCACTTT	CASSQDISLNNSPLHF	TRBV4-1	TRBJ1-6	-	-
TGTGCCAGCAGCCCCGGGGGACGAACTGAAGCTTTCTTT	CASSPGGRTEAFF	TRBV9	TRBJ1-1	-	-
TGCAGCGTCGCGACAGGGGCCCATCAGCCCCAGCATTTT	CSVATGAHQPQHF	TRBV29-1	TRBJ1-5	TRBD1	few
TGCGCCAGCAGCCATGTCATCCATCCCGAGGGGCGAAATATAAAGCCTGGCTACACCTTC	CASSHVIHPEGRNIKPGYTF	TRBV4-3	TRBJ1-2	-	-
TGTGCCAGCAGCTCTACAGGGACAGGGGATGGCTACACCTTC	CASSSTGTGDGYTF	TRBV7-9	TRBJ1-2	TRBD1	-
TGCGCCAGCAGCTTATCAGGGGGGATCACTAATGAAAAACTGTTTTTT	CASSLSGGITNEKLFF	TRBV5-1	TRBJ1-4	TRBD1	-
TGTGCCTGGAGCGCCCATAATTCACCCCTCCACTTT	CAWSAHNSPLHF	TRBV30	TRBJ1-6	-	few
TGTGCCATCAGTGATAGTTCCGGAAGGGGAAACACCGGGGAGCTGTTTTTT	CAISDSSGRGNTGELFF	TRBV10-3	TRBJ2-2	-	-
TGTGCCATCAGTGATCAGGGGGCTGTTTCACCCCTCCACTTT	CAISDQGAVSPLHF	TRBV10-3	TRBJ1-6	TRBD1	-
TGTGCCAGCAGCGTAGGTGGGTTAGCCGAGACCCAGTACTTC	CASSVGGLAETQYF	TRBV9	TRBJ2-5	-	-
TGCGCCAGCAGCCAAGGGTTTGGGGAGACCCAGTACTTC	CASSQGFGETQYF	TRBV4-1	TRBJ2-5	-	-
TGTGCCAGCAGTCCCCGGGGCTATGGCTACACCTTC	CASSPRGYGYTF	TRBV6-5	TRBJ1-2	-	-
TGTGCCAGCAGCTGGGAGGGGAGGGAGAGATCTGGAAACACCATATATTTT	CASSWEGRERSGNTIYF	TRBV5-4	TRBJ1-3	-	-
TGCGCCAGCAGCTTGGCCACCTCGGACAGATATAGCAATCAGCCCCAGCATTTT	CASSLATSDRYSNQPQHF	TRBV5-1	TRBJ1-5	-	once
TGTGCCAGTAGTTCTTGGACAGATCAAAACATTCAGTACTTC	CASSSWTDQNIQYF	TRBV19	TRBJ2-4	-	-
TGTGCCAGCAGTGAATCCCCGTCAGGAACTATGAACACTGAAGCTTTCTTT	CASSESPSGTMNTEAFF	TRBV2	TRBJ1-1	-	-
TGTGCCAGTAGTATAGATTTGGCACCCGGTCGGACCCTCCACTTT	CASSIDLAPGRTLHF	TRBV19	TRBJ1-6	-	-
TGTGCCAGCAGCCTAAGAGCAGGGGAGGACACTGAAGCTTTCTTT	CASSLRAGEDTEAFF	TRBV3-1/TRBV3-2	TRBJ1-1	-	-
TGTGCCAGCAGCCTCTCTGGGGCCAACGTCCTGACTTTC	CASSLSGANVLTF	TRBV4-2	TRBJ2-6	-	once
TGTGCCACCAGTGGAGGGCAGGGGGCGGACACCGGGGAGCTGTTTTTT	CATSGGQGADTGELFF	TRBV24-1	TRBJ2-2	TRBD1	-
TGTGCCAGCGGGACAGGTACCCTTATGAACACTGAAGCTTTCTTT	CASGTGTLMNTEAFF	TRBV9	TRBJ1-1	TRBD1	-
TGTGCCACCCGGGACAGACGTTCCTATGGCTACACCTTC	CATRDRRSYGYTF	TRBV19	TRBJ1-2	TRBD1	-
TGCGCCAGCAGAGTGACAGCGGACACTGAAGCTTTCTTT	CASRVTADTEAFF	TRBV23-1	TRBJ1-1	-	-
TGTGCCAGCAGTTTAGTAGGGGGGACTGAAGCTTTCTTT	CASSLVGGTEAFF	TRBV12-3/TRBV12-4	TRBJ1-1	-	few
TGTGCCACCAGCAGTTGGACAGGGGGCGGTGAGACCCAGTACTTC	CATSSWTGGGETQYF	TRBV15	TRBJ2-5	TRBD1	once
TGCGCCAGCAGCTTGGGCGGGACAGGGGGCACAGATACGCAGTATTTT	CASSLGGTGGTDTQYF	TRBV5-1	TRBJ2-3	TRBD1	-
TGCGCCAGCAGCCAAGATAGTGTACAGGGGTGGAAGACCCAGTACTTC	CASSQDSVQGWKTQYF	TRBV4-1	TRBJ2-5	TRBD1	once
TGTGCCAGCTCACCCGGACTAGCGGGGGGGCTGGGAGAGCAGTTCTTC	CASSPGLAGGLGEQFF	TRBV18	TRBJ2-1	TRBD2	-
TGTGCCACCAGTGATTCCGGACAGGGAGGAGATACGCAGTATTTT	CATSDSGQGGDTQYF	TRBV24-1	TRBJ2-3	TRBD1	-
TGTGCTAGTGCCAGAGACAGGGGGAACACTGAAGCTTTCTTT	CASARDRGNTEAFF	TRBV12-5	TRBJ1-1	TRBD1	-
TGTGCCAGCAGTGGGAGACAGGGAGATCAGCCCCAGCATTTT	CASSGRQGDQPQHF	TRBV2	TRBJ1-5	TRBD1	-
TGTGCCAGCAGAACCAACTGGGGTGGGGCTGGTGAGACCCAGTACTTC	CASRTNWGGAGETQYF	TRBV7-2	TRBJ2-5	-	-
TGTGCCAGCTCACAACGTGAAGGAAGAAGACTGTTTTTT	CASSQREGRRLFF	TRBV18	TRBJ1-4	-	few
TGCGCCAGCAGCTCAGAGGGGGGGGAGACCCAGTACTTC	CASSSEGGETQYF	TRBV5-1	TRBJ2-5	-	-
TGCGCCAGCAGCCGGGTCGAGAATAACTATGGCTACACCTTC	CASSRVENNYGYTF	TRBV5-1	TRBJ1-2	-	-
TGTGCCAGCAGTTACCAGGGACATTTAGTGAACTATGGCTACACCTTC	CASSYQGHLVNYGYTF	TRBV6-5	TRBJ1-2	-	once
TGTGCCAGCACCCGAATGGATGGTGAGCAGTTCTTC	CASTRMDGEQFF	TRBV7-9	TRBJ2-1	-	-
TGTGCCAGCAGACCAACAGGGAGTGTTAGTTCACCCCTCCACTTT	CASRPTGSVSSPLHF	TRBV2	TRBJ1-6	-	-
TGTGCCTGGGCGGGGCAGGACAATCAGCCCCAGCATTTT	CAWAGQDNQPQHF	TRBV30	TRBJ1-5	-	-
TGTGCCAGCAGACTGGCGGGGGCCAACGTCCTGACTTTC	CASRLAGANVLTF	TRBV12-3/TRBV12-4	TRBJ2-6	-	few
TGTGCCTGGAGTGTTAGTGGGACAGGGTCTCCAGATACGCAGTATTTT	CAWSVSGTGSPDTQYF	TRBV30	TRBJ2-3	TRBD1	-
TGTGCCTGGACGGGACGGGCAAACTCTGGAAACACCATATATTTT	CAWTGRANSGNTIYF	TRBV30	TRBJ1-3	-	-
TGTGCCAGTAGTATAGTGAACGGGGCCTATGGCTACACCTTC	CASSIVNGAYGYTF	TRBV19	TRBJ1-2	-	-
TGTGCCAGTAGTTCGCCAGGGGGTGCCGGGTTTGAAGCTTTCTTT	CASSSPGGAGFEAFF	TRBV19	TRBJ1-1	TRBD1	-
TGTGCCACCAGCAGAGATTCAGGGTACACAGATACGCAGTATTTT	CATSRDSGYTDTQYF	TRBV15	TRBJ2-3	-	-
TGTGCCAGCAGCTCTGGACAGGGGGCGGCGTGGGGAAACACCATATATTTT	CASSSGQGAAWGNTIYF	TRBV7-9	TRBJ1-3	TRBD1	-
TGCAGCGTTGCGGCGAGTGGAAACACCATATATTTT	CSVAASGNTIYF	TRBV29-1	TRBJ1-3	-	-
TGTGCCAGCAGTTTAGGGTCCGGACAGGGGGCCCAACACTCTGGAAACACCATATATTTT	CASSLGSGQGAQHSGNTIYF	TRBV28	TRBJ1-3	TRBD1	few
TGTGCCAGCACACCTAGCGGGGGCTTCACAGATACGCAGTATTTT	CASTPSGGFTDTQYF	TRBV3-1/TRBV3-2	TRBJ2-3	TRBD2	-
TGTGCCAGCAGCCAAGGGAGGCAGGAAAATAATTCACCCCTCCACTTT	CASSQGRQENNSPLHF	TRBV3-1/TRBV3-2	TRBJ1-6	-	once